This T cell receptor (beta chain) is drawn from a study of cytomegalovirus exposure and HLA in healthy donors. The CDR3 extends over 15 amino acids. CDR1 and CDR2 from the germline V gene are LGHNA and YSLEER. Trimming stripped 0 bases from V and 4 bases from J, with 11 bases between. PCR involved 60 Vbeta and 13 Jbeta primers. Clones were read by immunoSEQ multiplex PCR, and TCRdb kept only the in-frame ones, dropping some. The sample totals about 70,000 clones. What was sequenced was PBMCs. The receptor's source is a female donor in good health and CMV-seropositive. This sequence joins TRBV4-3 and TRBJ2-3, with D maybe TRBD1 (5 bases). CDR3 in DNA: TGCGCCAGCAGCCAAGAGAGACAGCGATCAGATACGCAGTATTTT. Translation gives CASSQERQRSDTQYF.